One and the same sample provided the 23 T cell receptor beta chains below, sequenced in a study of CD8 T cells in Susac syndrome. Random hexamers primed reverse transcription of about 0.45 to 1 ug RNA. In TCRdb, the immunoSEQ multiplex PCR reads were re-called with MiXCR into one record per CDR3 protein. This table has under 200,000 distinct CDR3 sequences, around 95% appearing once. Sequenced sample: CD4+ T cells from PBMCs. The receptors here all came from a human donor with Susac syndrome.

The J gene is TRBJ2-1, the V gene TRBV12-3 or TRBV12-4; 11 bases agree with TRBD2. The CDR3 extends over 15 amino acids. Germline trimming cut 5 bases from V and 9 bases from J; bases unmatched to any gene: 9. The CDR3 DNA is TGTGCCAGCAGTCCAGCTAGCGGGGGGCCTGGTGAGCAGTTCTTC. Translating gives CASSPASGGPGEQFF.

The chain recombines TRBV6-2 or TRBV6-3 with TRBJ2-1; D unresolved. The CDR3 is made up of 12 amino acids. V dropped 10 bases and J dropped 4 bases, with 11 bases sitting between them. Germline CDR1 and CDR2: MNHEY and SVGEGT. CDR3 sequence reads: CATDQGYNEQFF. CDR3 coding DNA: TGTGCCACCGACCAAGGATACAATGAGCAGTTCTTC.

This chain uses TRBV12-3 or TRBV12-4 with TRBJ1-1; a possible D gene is TRBD1 (6 bases). V gave up 5 bases and J gave up 7 bases, with 17 bases separating them. This CDR3 region has 14 residues. CDR3 sequence (DNA): TGTGCCAGCAGTAAACAGGGCCACGGGATTGAAGCTTTCTTT. Translated: CASSKQGHGIEAFF.

The CDR3 protein is CASSYSSGQGTYGYTF. The CDR3 nucleotides read TGTGCCAGCAGTTACTCGAGTGGACAGGGCACCTATGGCTACACCTTC. V is TRBV6-5 and J is TRBJ1-2; 8 nucleotides agree with TRBD1. V was clipped by 0 bases and J by 4 bases; unmatched bases: 7. CDR3 length equals 16 residues. Germline lookup yields CDR1 MNHEY and CDR2 SVGAGI.

The rearrangement uses TRBV18 and TRBJ1-5, with D unclear. CDR3 length: 16 residues. The germline V gene encodes CDR1 KGHSH and CDR2 LQKENI. V lost 1 base to trimming and J lost 0 bases, with 10 bases between them. CDR3 nucleotides: TGTGCCAGCTCACCACAGGTATGGAGTAGCAATCAGCCCCAGCATTTT. Translation: CASSPQVWSSNQPQHF.

The rearrangement uses TRBV12-3 or TRBV12-4 and TRBJ2-1; 14 bases align to TRBD2. J was trimmed by 3 bases and V by 6 bases; bases with no gene match: 10. The CDR3 sequence is 18 residues long. The CDR3 reads CASSRPGLAGAGYNEQFF. The CDR3 coding sequence is TGTGCCAGCAGCAGACCGGGACTAGCGGGGGCCGGCTACAATGAGCAGTTCTTC.

The sample holds a few counts of this clonotype. This chain connects TRBV5-1 to TRBJ2-7; 8 nucleotides align to TRBD1. This CDR3 contains 14 residues. The V and J ends lost 0 bases and 3 bases, in that order; junction bases with no gene match: 2. Germline CDR1 and CDR2: SGHRS and YFSETQ. CDR3 residues: CASSLGTGGYEQYF. CDR3 coding DNA: TGCGCCAGCAGCTTGGGCACAGGGGGCTACGAGCAGTACTTC.

V is TRBV5-6 and J is TRBJ1-2; D gene unclear. V was shortened by 2 bases and J by 2 bases, with 7 bases between the two germline ends. The V gene's germline CDR1 is SGHDT and CDR2 YYEEEE. The CDR3 extends over 13 amino acids. The CDR3 nucleotides are TGTGCCAGCAGCTTACCAGTCAACTATGGCTACACCTTC. Translation gives CASSLPVNYGYTF.

This sequence joins TRBV27 and TRBJ1-2; the D gene is possibly TRBD1 (6 bases). The germline V gene encodes CDR1 MNHEY and CDR2 SMNVEV (reference sequence). V was shortened by 7 bases and J by 4 bases, with 13 bases between the two germline ends. The CDR3 has 13 residues. The CDR3 bases are TGTGCCAGCAAGACGGGGGCGGGCTATGGCTACACCTTC. Translating gives CASKTGAGYGYTF.

This chain joins TRBV3-1 and TRBJ1-1, with D hard to call. Trimming cost V 5 bases and J 3 bases, with 7 bases left between them. This CDR3 has 12 amino acids. CDR1 is LGHDT, CDR2 YNNKEL, per germline (reference sequence). The CDR3: CASSSQDTEAFF. CDR3 bases: TGTGCCAGCAGCTCCCAGGACACTGAAGCTTTCTTT.

The CDR3 DNA is TGCAGTGCTCACCGATCGACGGGACTCCTAATAGGAGAGACCCAGTACTTC. It codes for CSAHRSTGLLIGETQYF. J is TRBJ2-5 and V is TRBV20-1; tentatively, D is TRBD2 (6 bases). Germline CDR1 DFQATT, CDR2 SNEGSKA (reference sequence). V was clipped by 5 bases and J by 4 bases, with 26 bases between them. The CDR3 covers 17 residues.

This clonotype was found a few times. The chain joins TRBV27 to TRBJ2-7, with D uncertain. Germline lookup yields CDR1 MNHEY and CDR2 SMNVEV (reference sequence). The V and J ends lost 4 bases and 3 bases respectively, with 7 bases between them. The CDR3 extends over 12 amino acids. The CDR3 region is CASSSGGYEQYF. The CDR3 region has the DNA TGTGCCAGCAGTTCCGGCGGCTACGAGCAGTACTTC.

The chain uses TRBV5-1 and TRBJ2-7, with 12 bases matching TRBD1. V shed 4 bases and J 3 bases; nucleotides not matched to a gene: 8. CDR1 is SGHRS and CDR2 is YFSETQ in the germline V gene. The CDR3 spans 16 residues. CDR3 sequence: CASSGGGTGGIYEQYF. In nucleotides, the CDR3 is TGCGCCAGCAGCGGCGGAGGGACAGGGGGCATCTACGAGCAGTACTTC.

Here the CDR3 reads CASSLAGEGRDTF. Written as DNA, the CDR3 is TGTGCCAGCAGCTTAGCGGGTGAGGGAAGGGACACCTTC. This sequence joins TRBV7-9 and TRBJ1-2; no reliable D call. The V end lost 0 bases, the J end lost 12 bases, and 14 bases lay between the germline ends. CDR3 length: 13 amino acids. The germline V gene has CDR1 SEHNR and CDR2 FQNEAQ (reference sequence).

This sequence joins TRBV5-1 and TRBJ1-5; D not certain. V dropped 4 bases and J dropped 7 bases, with 15 bases sitting between them. Germline CDR1 and CDR2: SGHRS and YFSETQ. CDR3 size: 14 residues. DNA of the CDR3: TGCGCCAGCAGCCCCCTCGGGGAAGGCCAGCCCCAGCATTTT. Translating it yields CASSPLGEGQPQHF. The complete variable domain, with remaining parts taken from reference TRBV5-1 and TRBJ1-5, reads KAGVTQTPRYLIKTRGQQVTLSCSPISGHRSVSWYQQTPGQGLQFLFEYFSETQRNKGNFPGRFSGRQFSNSRSEMNVSTLELGDSALYLCASSPLGEGQPQHFGDGTRLSIL.

This chain links TRBV28 with TRBJ2-5, with D possibly matching TRBD2 (6 bases). The V gene lost 10 bases and the J gene lost 5 bases, with 20 bases spanning the gap. The germline V gene encodes CDR1 MDHEN and CDR2 SYDVKM. The CDR3 totals 14 residues. The CDR3 nucleotides read TGTGCCATTACTCCGACTAGATCGGCGGAGACCCAGTACTTC. Translating gives CAITPTRSAETQYF. Variable domain in full (rest from reference TRBV28 and TRBJ2-5): DVKVTQSSRYLVKRTGEKVFLECVQDMDHENMFWYRQDPGLGLRLIYFSYDVKMKEKGDIPEGYSVSREKKERFSLILESASTNQTSMYLCAITPTRSAETQYFGPGTRLLVL.

CDR3 sequence: CAWSVQTYKQYF. Written as DNA, the CDR3 is TGTGCCTGGAGTGTACAGACATATAAGCAGTACTTC. The J gene is TRBJ2-7, the V gene TRBV30; D unclear. There are 12 residues in the CDR3. Trimming stripped 0 bases from V and 8 bases from J, with 11 bases between. In germline, CDR1 is GTSNPN, CDR2 SVGIG (reference sequence).

This chain links TRBV20-1 with TRBJ2-7; D possibly matches TRBD1 or TRBD2 (5 bases each). CDR1 DFQATT and CDR2 SNEGSKA come from the germline V gene (reference sequence). The CDR3 contains 14 residues. V lost 3 bases, J lost 2 bases, and 14 bases lay in between. The CDR3 loop is CSARAGSGPYEQYF. For the CDR3, the DNA is TGCAGTGCTAGGGCAGGGTCGGGGCCCTACGAGCAGTACTTC.

The chain is built from TRBV28 and TRBJ2-7, with D possibly being TRBD1 (5 bases). This CDR3 is built from 14 residues. Germline lookup yields CDR1 MDHEN and CDR2 SYDVKM. V was shortened by 3 bases and J by 6 bases, with 15 bases between the two germline ends. The DNA for the CDR3 is TGTGCCAGCAGTTTGTCTCAGGGTTGGGGCGAGCAGTACTTC. Its translation is CASSLSQGWGEQYF.

The rearrangement joins TRBV4-2 to TRBJ1-3; D might be TRBD1 (6 bases). CDR3 length: 18 residues. Germline assignment: CDR1 LGHNA and CDR2 YNFKEQ. Trimming took off 1 base at V and 1 base at J, with 17 bases between the two ends. CDR3 nucleotide sequence: TGTGCCAGCAGCCAAGTTAGGGGCGCAGGGGTGTCTGGAAACACCATATATTTT. Encoded protein: CASSQVRGAGVSGNTIYF.

The V call is TRBV5-1, the J call TRBJ2-3; 7 bases are shared with TRBD2. J was trimmed by 5 bases and V by 3 bases; bases with no gene match: 9. Per the germline V gene, CDR1 is SGHRS and CDR2 is YFSETQ. CDR3 length: 15 residues. As DNA, the CDR3 is TGCGCCAGCAGCTCCGCGGGGGTTCGAATAGATACGCAGTATTTT. This gives the protein CASSSAGVRIDTQYF. Full variable domain (missing parts from reference TRBV5-1 and TRBJ2-3): KAGVTQTPRYLIKTRGQQVTLSCSPISGHRSVSWYQQTPGQGLQFLFEYFSETQRNKGNFPGRFSGRQFSNSRSEMNVSTLELGDSALYLCASSSAGVRIDTQYFGPGTRLTVL.

The rearrangement links TRBV29-1 to TRBJ1-2, with a tentative D call TRBD1 (6 bases). Trimming took off 6 bases at V and 5 bases at J, with 25 bases between the two ends. Germline loops: CDR1 SQVTM, CDR2 ANQGSEA. CDR3 length: 16 residues. The CDR3: CSVESQSPGVLYGYTF. CDR3 nucleotide sequence: TGCAGCGTCGAATCTCAGTCACCAGGGGTTTTATATGGCTACACCTTC. Together with reference TRBV29-1 and TRBJ1-2, the CDR3 gives the full variable domain: SAVISQKPSRDICQRGTSLTIQCQVDSQVTMMFWYRQQPGQSLTLIATANQGSEATYESGFVIDKFPISRPNLTFSTLTVSNMSPEDSSIYLCSVESQSPGVLYGYTFGSGTRLTVV.

V and J are TRBV7-9 and TRBJ1-1; 7 bases map to TRBD1. V shed 3 bases, J shed 8 bases, and the junction held 6 bases outside the gene matches. The germline gives CDR1 SEHNR, CDR2 FQNEAQ (reference sequence). This CDR3 has 13 amino acids. CDR3 coding DNA: TGTGCCAGCAGCTTGTCGACAGGGACGGAAGCTTTCTTT. Its translation is CASSLSTGTEAFF.